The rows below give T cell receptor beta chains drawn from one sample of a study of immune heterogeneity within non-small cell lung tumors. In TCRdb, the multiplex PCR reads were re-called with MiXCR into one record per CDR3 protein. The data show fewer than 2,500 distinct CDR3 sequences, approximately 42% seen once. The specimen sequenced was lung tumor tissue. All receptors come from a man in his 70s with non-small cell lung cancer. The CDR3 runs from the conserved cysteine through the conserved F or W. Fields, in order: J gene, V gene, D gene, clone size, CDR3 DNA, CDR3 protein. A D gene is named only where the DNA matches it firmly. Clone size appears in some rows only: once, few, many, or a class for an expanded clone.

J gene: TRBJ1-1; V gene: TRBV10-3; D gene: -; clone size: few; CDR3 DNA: TGTGCCATCAGTGAGTATGGGGGGAACACTGAAGCTTTCTTT; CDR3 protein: CAISEYGGNTEAFF
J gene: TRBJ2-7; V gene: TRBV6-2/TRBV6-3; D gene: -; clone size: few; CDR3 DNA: TGTGCCAGCAGTGTCGAATTTAGTGGTTCCTACGAGCAGTATTTC; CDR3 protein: CASSVEFSGSYEQYF
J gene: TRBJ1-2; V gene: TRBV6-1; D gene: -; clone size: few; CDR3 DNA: TGTGCCAGCAGTGAAGCTAGTGGCTACACCTTC; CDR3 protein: CASSEASGYTF
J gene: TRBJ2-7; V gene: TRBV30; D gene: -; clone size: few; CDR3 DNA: TGTGCCTGGGGTCGGGGTACTAGTGGGGGAGCCTACGAGCAGTACTTC; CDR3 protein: CAWGRGTSGGAYEQYF
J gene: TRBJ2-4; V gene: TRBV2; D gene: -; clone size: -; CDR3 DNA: TGTGCCAGCGGGCAGGGTTACATTCAGTACTTC; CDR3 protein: CASGQGYIQYF
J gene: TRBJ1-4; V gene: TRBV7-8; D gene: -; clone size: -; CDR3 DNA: TGTGCCAGCAGCGTTGACGGCCCGGGGGAACTGTTTTTT; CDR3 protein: CASSVDGPGELFF
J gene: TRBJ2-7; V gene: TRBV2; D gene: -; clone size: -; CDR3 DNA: TGTGCCAGCAGTGAACCCCCCTCCTACGGACTATATTTCTACGAGCAGTACTTC; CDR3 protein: CASSEPPSYGLYFYEQYF
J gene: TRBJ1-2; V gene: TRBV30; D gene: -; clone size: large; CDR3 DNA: TGTGCCTGGAGTGTAGCCAGGGCAGATGGCTACACCTTC; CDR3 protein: CAWSVARADGYTF
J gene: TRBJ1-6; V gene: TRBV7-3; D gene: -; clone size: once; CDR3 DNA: TGTGCCAGCAGCTTAATAGGCAGGGACGGTTCACCCCTCCACTTT; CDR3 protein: CASSLIGRDGSPLHF
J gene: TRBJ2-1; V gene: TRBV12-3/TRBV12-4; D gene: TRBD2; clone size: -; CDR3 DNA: TGTGCCAGCGGGATCCAACTAGCGGGAGGTGACTACAATGAGCAGTTCTTC; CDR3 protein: CASGIQLAGGDYNEQFF
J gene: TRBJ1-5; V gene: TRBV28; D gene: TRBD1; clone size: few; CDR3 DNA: TGTGCCAGCAGGGTGACAGGGTCCGGTTTTGCAACCCAGCCCCAGCATTTT; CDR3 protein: CASRVTGSGFATQPQHF
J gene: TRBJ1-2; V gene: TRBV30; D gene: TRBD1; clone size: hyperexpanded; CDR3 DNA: TGTGCCTGGATCGGGACAGGGCGATTTAGCACCTTC; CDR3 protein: CAWIGTGRFSTF
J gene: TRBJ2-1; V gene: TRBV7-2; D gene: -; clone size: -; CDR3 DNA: TGTGCCAGCAGCCCAGGCATAGCAGACAATGAGCAGTTCTTC; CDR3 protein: CASSPGIADNEQFF
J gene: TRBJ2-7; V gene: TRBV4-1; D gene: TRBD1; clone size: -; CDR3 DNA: TGCGCCAGCAGCCAAGGTGGGGCCCCGACAGGGCCCGATCAATACGAGCAGTACTTC; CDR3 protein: CASSQGGAPTGPDQYEQYF
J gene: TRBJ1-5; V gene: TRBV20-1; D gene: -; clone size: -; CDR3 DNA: TGCAGTGCTAGAGTTGGTGGCACCAATCAGCCCCAGCATTTT; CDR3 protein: CSARVGGTNQPQHF
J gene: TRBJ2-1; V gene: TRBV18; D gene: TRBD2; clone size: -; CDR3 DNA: TGTGCCAGCTCACCAAACCCAGCGGGATATTCCAATGAGCAGTTCTTC; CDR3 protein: CASSPNPAGYSNEQFF
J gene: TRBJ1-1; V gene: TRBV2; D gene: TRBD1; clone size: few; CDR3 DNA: TGTGCCAGCTCAGGGGGGACTGAAGCTTTCTTT; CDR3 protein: CASSGGTEAFF
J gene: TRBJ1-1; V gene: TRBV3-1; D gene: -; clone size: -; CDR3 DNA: TGTGCCAGCAACCGGGGCACTGAAGCTTTCTTT; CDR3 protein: CASNRGTEAFF
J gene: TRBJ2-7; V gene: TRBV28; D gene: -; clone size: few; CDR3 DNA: TGTGCCAGCAGTCCAGGCAGTCAAATGTACGAGCAGTACTTC; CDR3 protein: CASSPGSQMYEQYF
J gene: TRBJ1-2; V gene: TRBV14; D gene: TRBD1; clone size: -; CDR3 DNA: TGTGCCAGCAGCCTCTTGGACAGGGAGGGCTACACCTTC; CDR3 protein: CASSLLDREGYTF
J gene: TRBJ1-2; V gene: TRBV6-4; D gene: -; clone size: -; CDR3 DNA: TGTGCCAGCAGTGACGGCGGTGGCTACACCTTC; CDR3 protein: CASSDGGGYTF
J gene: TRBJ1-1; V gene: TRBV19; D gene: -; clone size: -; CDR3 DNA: TGTGCCAGCCTTACGACAGGGAACACTGAAGCTTTCTTT; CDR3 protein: CASLTTGNTEAFF
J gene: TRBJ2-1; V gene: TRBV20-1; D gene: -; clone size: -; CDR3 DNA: TGCAGTGCTAGGCTAGGGAGCAGGGAGCAGTTCTTC; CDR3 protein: CSARLGSREQFF
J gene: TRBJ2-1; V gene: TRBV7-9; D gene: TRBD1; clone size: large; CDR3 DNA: TGTGCCAGCAGCTCCAGTGGGACAGGCAACGAGCAGTTCTTC; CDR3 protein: CASSSSGTGNEQFF